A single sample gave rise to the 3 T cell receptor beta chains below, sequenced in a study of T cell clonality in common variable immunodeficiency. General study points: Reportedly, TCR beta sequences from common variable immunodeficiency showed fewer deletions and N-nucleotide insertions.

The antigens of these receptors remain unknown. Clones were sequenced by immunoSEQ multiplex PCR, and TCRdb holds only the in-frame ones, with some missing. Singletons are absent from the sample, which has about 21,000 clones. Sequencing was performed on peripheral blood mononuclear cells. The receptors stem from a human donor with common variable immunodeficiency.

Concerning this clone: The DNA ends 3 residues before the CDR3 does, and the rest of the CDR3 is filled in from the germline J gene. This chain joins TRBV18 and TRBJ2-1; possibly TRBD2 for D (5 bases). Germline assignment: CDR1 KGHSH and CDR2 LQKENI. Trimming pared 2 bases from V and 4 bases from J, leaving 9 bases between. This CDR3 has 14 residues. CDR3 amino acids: CASSPMRVYNEQFF. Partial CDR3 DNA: TGTGCCAGCTCACCAATGCGGGTTTACAATGAG.

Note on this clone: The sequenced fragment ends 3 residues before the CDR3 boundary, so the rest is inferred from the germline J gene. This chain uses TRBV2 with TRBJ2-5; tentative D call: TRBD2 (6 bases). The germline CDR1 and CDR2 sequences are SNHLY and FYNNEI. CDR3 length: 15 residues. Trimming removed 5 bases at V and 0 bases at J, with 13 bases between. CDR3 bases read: TGTGCCAGCAGTCGGGACTCCATGTACCAAGAGACC. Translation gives CASSRDSMYQET. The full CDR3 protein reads CASSRDSMYQETQYF.

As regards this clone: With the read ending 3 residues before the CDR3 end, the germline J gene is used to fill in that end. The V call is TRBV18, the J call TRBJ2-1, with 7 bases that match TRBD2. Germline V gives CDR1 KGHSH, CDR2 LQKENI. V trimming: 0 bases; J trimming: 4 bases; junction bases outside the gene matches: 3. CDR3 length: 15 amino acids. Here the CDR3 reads CASSPPRRGYNEQFF. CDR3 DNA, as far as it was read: TGTGCCAGCTCACCACCCCGGCGGGGGTACAATGAG. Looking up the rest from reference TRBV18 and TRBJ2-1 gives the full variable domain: NAGVMQNPRHLVRRRGQEARLRCSPMKGHSHVYWYRQLPEEGLKFMVYLQKENIIDESGMPKERFSAEFPKEGPSILRIQQVVRGDSAAYFCASSPPRRGYNEQFFGPGTRLTVL.